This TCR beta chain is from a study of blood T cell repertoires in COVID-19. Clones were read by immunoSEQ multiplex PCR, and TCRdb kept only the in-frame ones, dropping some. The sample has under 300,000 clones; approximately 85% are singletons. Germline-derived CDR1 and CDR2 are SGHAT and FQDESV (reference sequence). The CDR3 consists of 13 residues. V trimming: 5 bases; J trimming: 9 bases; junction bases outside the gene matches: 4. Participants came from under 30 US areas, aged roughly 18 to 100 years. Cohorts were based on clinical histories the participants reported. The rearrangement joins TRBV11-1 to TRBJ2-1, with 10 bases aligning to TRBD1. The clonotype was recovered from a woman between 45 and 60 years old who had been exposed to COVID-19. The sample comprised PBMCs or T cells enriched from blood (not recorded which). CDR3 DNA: TGTGCCAGCAGCGTTGGACAGGGGGGTGAGCAGTTCTTC. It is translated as CASSVGQGGEQFF.